The sequence of this T cell receptor beta chain was determined in a study of blood T cell repertoires in COVID-19. Background on the study: Samples of COVID-19 (acute and convalescent) were obtained from the United States, Italy and Spain. PBMCs, B-cell-depleted T cells, or T cells were the source of the cDNA or gDNA that made up the material.

Clones were sequenced by immunoSEQ multiplex PCR, and TCRdb holds only the in-frame ones, with some missing. The sample consists of a few hundred thousand clones, approximately 87% of them appearing once. Germline lookup yields CDR1 MNHEY and CDR2 SVGAGI. V lost 4 bases to trimming and J lost 5 bases, with 8 bases between them. CDR3 length: 13 residues. The chain joins TRBV6-5 to TRBJ2-2; D is unclear. This receptor was taken from a man between 60 and 75 years old who had recovered from COVID-19. The source material was peripheral blood. The CDR3 DNA follows: TGTGCCAGCAGTTCCCCCGGGACCGGGGAGCTGTTTTTT. This sequence encodes CASSSPGTGELFF.